A selection of T cell receptor beta chains follows, all from one sample in a study of post-analysis software for immune sequencing data. TCRdb itself ran the PCR reads through MiXCR, one entry per CDR3 protein. The data show roughly 650,000 distinct CDR3 sequences, about 60% seen once. Input material: blood. These receptors were obtained from a girl aged 2 to 9 with multiple sclerosis. CDR3s include the opening cysteine and the closing phenylalanine or tryptophan. D genes are given only for firm matches. Not all rows give a size; the values are once, few, many and, for expanded clones, a class.

D,size,V,J,DNA,CDR3
NA,NA,TRBV5-1,TRBJ2-1,TGCGCCAGCAGCTTGAGAGGGGCGGTTGATGAGCAGTTCTTC,CASSLRGAVDEQFF
TRBD1,few,TRBV5-6,TRBJ2-5,TGTGCCAGCAGCGACAGGGGCAGTGCAAAAGAGACCCAGTACTTC,CASSDRGSAKETQYF
NA,once,TRBV5-1,TRBJ2-1,TGCGCCAGCAGCTTGGGCCCCCGGGGCAATGAGCAGTTCTTC,CASSLGPRGNEQFF
NA,NA,TRBV29-1,TRBJ2-5,TGCAGCGTTGTCCCTCAGAACCAAGAGACCCAGTACTTC,CSVVPQNQETQYF
TRBD1,NA,TRBV7-2,TRBJ1-2,TGTGCCAGCATCGTACAGGGGGCTGGCTACACCTTC,CASIVQGAGYTF
TRBD1,NA,TRBV29-1,TRBJ2-7,TGCAGCGTTGATGGACAGGGAAACGAGCAGTACTTC,CSVDGQGNEQYF
NA,few,TRBV4-1,TRBJ1-2,TGCGCCAGCAGCCAAGGAGTCCGGGACGGAAGATATGGCTACACCTTC,CASSQGVRDGRYGYTF
NA,NA,TRBV7-2,TRBJ1-5,TGTGCCAGTAGCTTAGATGCGGGTCAGCCCCAGCATTTT,CASSLDAGQPQHF
NA,NA,TRBV12-3/TRBV12-4,TRBJ1-2,TGTGCCAGCAGTTTAGCGCAAGAGGTTGGCTACACCTTC,CASSLAQEVGYTF
TRBD1,NA,TRBV6-5,TRBJ2-7,TGTGCCAGCATTGACAGGGGGCTAAATGACGAGCAGTACTTC,CASIDRGLNDEQYF
TRBD2,few,TRBV29-1,TRBJ2-1,TGCAGCGTTGAGTGGACTAGCGAGTTTCACTCCTACAATGAGCAGTTCTTC,CSVEWTSEFHSYNEQFF
NA,NA,TRBV2,TRBJ2-6,TGTGCCAGCAAGCTGGTGACTGGGGCCAACGTCCTGACTTTC,CASKLVTGANVLTF
TRBD2,few,TRBV20-1,TRBJ2-3,TGCAGTGTGGGGCGAACTAGCGGGAGAACGCAGTATTTT,CSVGRTSGRTQYF
TRBD1,NA,TRBV4-3,TRBJ1-2,TGCGCCAGCAGCCAAGACACAGGGGGGGACTATGGCTTCACCTTC,CASSQDTGGDYGFTF